A selection of T cell receptor beta chains follows, all from one sample in a study of T cell changes during pregnancy in multiple sclerosis. The protocol was immunoSEQ multiplex PCR, while the TCRdb copy is restricted to in-frame clones and leaves out a portion. This table holds roughly 59,000 clones, about 90% found once. This specimen was peripheral blood, taken in the third trimester of pregnancy. Receptors originate from a female donor in good health, enrolled as a control in a pregnancy study. CDR3s include the opening cysteine and the closing phenylalanine or tryptophan. Fields, in order: clone size, J gene, V gene, D gene, CDR3 protein, CDR3 DNA. The D gene is left open where the match is weak. Size tells how often a clone was seen (once, few, many) or the class of an expanded clone, and some rows leave it out.

>once|TRBJ2-7|TRBV5-1|TRBD1
CASSLKTGINEQYF
TGCGCCAGCAGCTTAAAGACAGGGATAAACGAGCAGTACTTC
>once|TRBJ2-7|TRBV7-8|.
CASSPQGGPSYEQYF
TGTGCCAGCAGCCCCCAGGGGGGACCTTCCTACGAGCAGTACTTC
>once|TRBJ2-3|TRBV7-6|.
CASGDLNTDTQYF
TGTGCCAGCGGGGACTTGAACACAGATACGCAGTATTTT
>few|TRBJ1-1|TRBV5-1|.
CASSLEGTEAFF
TGCGCCAGCAGCTTGGAGGGGACTGAAGCTTTCTTT
>.|TRBJ1-6|TRBV6-4|TRBD1
CASKGQGDSPLHF
TGTGCCAGCAAGGGACAGGGGGATTCACCCCTCCACTTT
>once|TRBJ2-5|TRBV6-5|TRBD2
CASSYSGQLRGAQYF
TGTGCCAGCAGTTACTCTGGGCAGCTTCGGGGGGCCCAGTACTTC
>.|TRBJ2-6|TRBV7-9|.
CAGTGSPTGANVLTF
TGTGCCGGTACAGGGAGCCCCACCGGGGCCAACGTCCTGACTTTC
>.|TRBJ2-2|TRBV7-2|TRBD1
CASSRVGTGYAGELFF
TGTGCCAGCAGTCGCGTGGGGACAGGGTATGCCGGGGAGCTGTTTTTT
>.|TRBJ1-1|TRBV5-1|TRBD1
CASSLDRGRTEAFF
TGCGCCAGCAGCTTGGACAGGGGGAGGACTGAAGCTTTCTTT
>.|TRBJ1-3|TRBV5-6|TRBD1
CASSLREQGLGNTIYF
TGTGCCAGCAGCTTGCGGGAACAGGGGTTAGGAAACACCATATATTTT
>.|TRBJ2-7|TRBV7-8|.
CASSLGTEEDF
TGTGCCAGCAGCTTAGGGACAGAGGAAGACTTC
>.|TRBJ2-7|TRBV5-1|TRBD1
CASSLRQGPSLLHYEQYF
TGCGCCAGCAGCCTCCGACAGGGACCATCCCTACTTCACTACGAGCAGTACTTC
>.|TRBJ2-2|TRBV7-7|TRBD2
CASSQRGLAENTGELFF
TGTGCTAGCAGCCAGCGCGGACTAGCGGAGAACACCGGGGAGCTGTTTTTT